This T cell receptor beta chain was observed in a study of a mutant IDH1 vaccine in newly diagnosed glioma. Study in general: Of the patients given treatment, roughly 60% were male and approximately 40% were female, and a mean age of approximately 40 years was recorded. Week 35 was safety follow-up visit V12; week 47 was end-of-study visit V13. Points from the study as a whole: Pseudoprogression looked unconnected to shifts in top peripheral T cell clonotypes.

CDR1 is MNHNS and CDR2 is SASEGT in the germline V gene. The CDR3 extends over 15 amino acids. V was clipped by 2 bases and J by 4 bases, with 9 bases between them. In the case of this clone: The antigen is not known.

Time point indicated: week 47, end of study. Every vaccination contained 300 ug of the mutant IDH1 20-mer peptide and was paired with topical imiquimod. Profiled with immunoSEQ multiplex PCR; TCRdb holds only in-frame clones, not every one. The table has over 30,000 clones, 87% seen once; the top ten hold about 12%. The origin of this receptor is a woman younger than 45 with glioma. The chain recombines TRBV6-1 with TRBJ1-6; maybe TRBD1 (6 bases). The material sequenced was PBMCs, taken from a glioma patient whose treatment included an IDH1 peptide vaccine. The CDR3 protein is CASSELDRYNSPLHF. CDR3 coding DNA: TGTGCCAGCAGTGAACTCGACAGGTATAATTCACCCCTCCACTTT.